Given below is one TCR beta chain in context. The V end was cut by 1 base, the J end by 5 bases, with 5 bases between. CDR1 is SEHNR and CDR2 is FQNEAQ in the germline V gene (reference sequence). The CDR3 runs 12 residues. The data were produced by immunoSEQ multiplex PCR, yet TCRdb's version contains in-frame clones alone and is incomplete. The data hold 130,000 or so clones, with roughly 94% observed a single time. The sample belongs to a study of control samples from healthy donors and cancer patients. The rearrangement links TRBV7-9 to TRBJ2-5; D is uncertain. The receptor was isolated from a man aged 55 to 70 with colorectal cancer. The specimen sequenced was PBMCs. The CDR3 region has the DNA TGTGCCAGCAGCTTAGTTAGCGAGACCCAGTACTTC. It is translated as CASSLVSETQYF. Variable domain in full (rest from reference TRBV7-9 and TRBJ2-5): DTGVSQNPRHKITKRGQNVTFRCDPISEHNRLYWYRQTLGQGPEFLTYFQNEAQLEKSRLLSDRFSAERPKGSFSTLEIQRTEQGDSAMYLCASSLVSETQYFGPGTRLLVL.